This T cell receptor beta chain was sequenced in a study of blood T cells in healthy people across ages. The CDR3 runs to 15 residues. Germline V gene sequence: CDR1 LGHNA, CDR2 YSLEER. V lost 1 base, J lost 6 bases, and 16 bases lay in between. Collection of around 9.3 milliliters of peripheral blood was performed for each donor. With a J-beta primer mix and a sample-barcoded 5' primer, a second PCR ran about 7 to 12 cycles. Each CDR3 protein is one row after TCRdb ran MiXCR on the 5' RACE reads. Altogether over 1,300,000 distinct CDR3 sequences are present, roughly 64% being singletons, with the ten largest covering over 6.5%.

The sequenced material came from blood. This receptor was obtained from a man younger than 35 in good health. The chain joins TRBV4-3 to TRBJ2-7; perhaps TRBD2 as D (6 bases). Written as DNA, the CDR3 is TGCGCCAGCAGCCAAGCCGCGGGGCTAGAAGTCGAGCAGTACTTC. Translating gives CASSQAAGLEVEQYF.